This is a list of T cell receptor beta chains from one sample in a study of post-analysis software for immune sequencing data. TCRdb re-derived calls from the PCR reads in MiXCR, one entry per CDR3 protein. The sample records 750,000 to 950,000 distinct CDR3 sequences, around 53% being singletons. The source material was blood. These receptors were collected from a girl aged 10 to 17 with multiple sclerosis. Each CDR3 is given with its conserved first and last residue. A D gene is named only where the DNA matches it firmly. Clone size is shown for a subset of rows, as once, few, many or a class of expanded clone.

d_gene: TRBD1
abundance: NA
v_gene: TRBV20-1
j_gene: TRBJ2-7
CDR3aa: CSATTGVRDEQYF
CDR3nt: TGCAGTGCTACAACAGGGGTGAGGGACGAGCAGTACTTC

d_gene: TRBD2
abundance: NA
v_gene: TRBV5-1
j_gene: TRBJ2-1
CDR3aa: CASSHEVSGGNNEQFF
CDR3nt: TGCGCCAGCAGCCATGAGGTGTCGGGGGGAAACAATGAGCAGTTCTTC

d_gene: NA
abundance: NA
v_gene: TRBV20-1
j_gene: TRBJ1-2
CDR3aa: CSARTETALGLYGYTF
CDR3nt: TGCAGTGCTAGAACCGAGACCGCTTTGGGTCTCTATGGCTACACCTTC

d_gene: NA
abundance: NA
v_gene: TRBV12-3/TRBV12-4
j_gene: TRBJ2-7
CDR3aa: CASSLEGPYREQYF
CDR3nt: TGTGCCAGCAGTTTGGAGGGACCCTATAGGGAGCAGTACTTC

d_gene: TRBD1
abundance: NA
v_gene: TRBV5-6
j_gene: TRBJ1-1
CDR3aa: CASSHRDSGGFTEAFF
CDR3nt: TGTGCCAGCAGCCACCGGGACAGTGGGGGTTTCACTGAAGCTTTCTTT

d_gene: TRBD1
abundance: NA
v_gene: TRBV10-3
j_gene: TRBJ2-7
CDR3aa: CAISARGDRGSYEQYF
CDR3nt: TGTGCCATCAGTGCCAGAGGGGACAGGGGGTCCTACGAGCAGTACTTC

d_gene: TRBD2
abundance: few
v_gene: TRBV27
j_gene: TRBJ2-7
CDR3aa: CASSLWGSGIEHEQYF
CDR3nt: TGTGCCAGCAGTTTATGGGGTAGCGGGATTGAGCACGAGCAGTACTTC

d_gene: NA
abundance: NA
v_gene: TRBV28
j_gene: TRBJ2-7
CDR3aa: CASRIAGSYNEQYF
CDR3nt: TGTGCCAGCAGGATCGCAGGGTCCTACAATGAGCAGTACTTC

d_gene: TRBD2
abundance: NA
v_gene: TRBV11-1
j_gene: TRBJ2-1
CDR3aa: CASSPQTSGYNEQFF
CDR3nt: TGTGCCAGCAGCCCCCAGACTAGCGGATACAATGAGCAGTTCTTC

d_gene: NA
abundance: once
v_gene: TRBV5-1
j_gene: TRBJ2-1
CDR3aa: CASTLAGRPYNEQFF
CDR3nt: TGCGCCAGCACCCTTGCAGGGAGGCCCTACAATGAGCAGTTCTTC

d_gene: NA
abundance: NA
v_gene: TRBV7-3
j_gene: TRBJ2-1
CDR3aa: CASSVSGGNEQFF
CDR3nt: TGTGCCAGCAGCGTCTCTGGAGGCAATGAGCAGTTCTTC

d_gene: NA
abundance: NA
v_gene: TRBV12-3/TRBV12-4
j_gene: TRBJ2-7
CDR3aa: CASSLAGTPSSYEQYF
CDR3nt: TGTGCCAGCAGTTTAGCGGGGACCCCAAGCTCCTACGAGCAGTACTTC

d_gene: NA
abundance: once
v_gene: TRBV29-1
j_gene: TRBJ2-3
CDR3aa: CSAEGTQYF
CDR3nt: TGCAGCGCCGAGGGTACGCAGTATTTT

d_gene: TRBD1
abundance: few
v_gene: TRBV27
j_gene: TRBJ1-2
CDR3aa: CASNPVVTGTGDSSYGYTF
CDR3nt: TGTGCCAGCAACCCCGTAGTTACCGGGACAGGGGATTCCAGCTATGGCTACACCTTC

d_gene: NA
abundance: NA
v_gene: TRBV10-3
j_gene: TRBJ2-1
CDR3aa: CAISEARADEQFF
CDR3nt: TGTGCCATCAGTGAAGCCCGAGCGGATGAGCAGTTCTTC

d_gene: TRBD1
abundance: NA
v_gene: TRBV10-3
j_gene: TRBJ2-7
CDR3aa: CAISEPLTGLGYEQYF
CDR3nt: TGTGCCATCAGTGAGCCCCTGACAGGGTTAGGGTACGAGCAGTACTTC

d_gene: NA
abundance: NA
v_gene: TRBV6-1
j_gene: TRBJ2-3
CDR3aa: CASSGDLPFPQYF
CDR3nt: TGTGCCAGCAGTGGGGACCTTCCCTTCCCGCAGTATTTT

d_gene: TRBD2
abundance: NA
v_gene: TRBV12-3/TRBV12-4
j_gene: TRBJ2-4
CDR3aa: CASSSAQRGSTYLAKNIQYF
CDR3nt: TGTGCCAGCAGTTCCGCGCAGCGGGGGTCCACTTATTTAGCCAAAAACATTCAGTACTTC

d_gene: TRBD1
abundance: NA
v_gene: TRBV28
j_gene: TRBJ2-7
CDR3aa: CASSPGTVLSYEQYF
CDR3nt: TGTGCCAGCAGTCCCGGGACAGTTCTCTCCTACGAGCAGTACTTC

d_gene: NA
abundance: NA
v_gene: TRBV29-1
j_gene: TRBJ1-2
CDR3aa: CSVDRPVGGDFYGYTF
CDR3nt: TGCAGCGTTGATCGCCCAGTTGGAGGGGATTTCTATGGCTACACCTTC

d_gene: TRBD2
abundance: once
v_gene: TRBV20-1
j_gene: TRBJ2-7
CDR3aa: CSALSSGSSYEQYF
CDR3nt: TGCAGTGCTTTATCTAGCGGGAGCTCCTACGAGCAGTACTTC

d_gene: TRBD2
abundance: few
v_gene: TRBV5-1
j_gene: TRBJ2-3
CDR3aa: CANSLAGPLMDTQYF
CDR3nt: TGCGCCAACAGCCTAGCGGGCCCCCTAATGGATACGCAGTATTTT

d_gene: NA
abundance: once
v_gene: TRBV7-3
j_gene: TRBJ1-1
CDR3aa: CASSPSTRANTEAFF
CDR3nt: TGTGCCAGCAGCCCTTCTACGAGAGCGAACACTGAAGCTTTCTTT

d_gene: NA
abundance: NA
v_gene: TRBV4-2
j_gene: TRBJ2-6
CDR3aa: CASSQVTGRGANVLTF
CDR3nt: TGTGCCAGCAGCCAAGTAACAGGGAGGGGGGCCAACGTCCTGACTTTC

d_gene: TRBD2
abundance: NA
v_gene: TRBV6-4
j_gene: TRBJ2-3
CDR3aa: CASSEAGGVDTQYF
CDR3nt: TGTGCCAGCAGCGAAGCGGGAGGGGTAGATACGCAGTATTTT

d_gene: TRBD2
abundance: NA
v_gene: TRBV29-1
j_gene: TRBJ2-5
CDR3aa: CSVEEGLAGGNNEQYF
CDR3nt: TGCAGCGTTGAAGAAGGGCTAGCGGGGGGAAACAATGAGCAGTACTTC

d_gene: NA
abundance: NA
v_gene: TRBV7-3
j_gene: TRBJ2-5
CDR3aa: CASSAGTAVKETQYF
CDR3nt: TGTGCCAGCAGCGCCGGGACCGCAGTTAAAGAGACCCAGTACTTC

d_gene: TRBD1
abundance: once
v_gene: TRBV15
j_gene: TRBJ2-3
CDR3aa: CATSRGPSGTGLDTQYF
CDR3nt: TGTGCCACCAGCAGAGGCCCCTCCGGGACAGGGTTGGATACGCAGTATTTT

d_gene: NA
abundance: NA
v_gene: TRBV12-3/TRBV12-4
j_gene: TRBJ2-7
CDR3aa: CASSPRPQGNEQYF
CDR3nt: TGTGCCAGCAGTCCGAGGCCCCAGGGGAACGAGCAGTACTTC

d_gene: NA
abundance: NA
v_gene: TRBV25-1
j_gene: TRBJ2-1
CDR3aa: CATIGLRQGDEQFF
CDR3nt: TGTGCCACCATTGGCCTAAGGCAGGGAGATGAGCAGTTCTTC